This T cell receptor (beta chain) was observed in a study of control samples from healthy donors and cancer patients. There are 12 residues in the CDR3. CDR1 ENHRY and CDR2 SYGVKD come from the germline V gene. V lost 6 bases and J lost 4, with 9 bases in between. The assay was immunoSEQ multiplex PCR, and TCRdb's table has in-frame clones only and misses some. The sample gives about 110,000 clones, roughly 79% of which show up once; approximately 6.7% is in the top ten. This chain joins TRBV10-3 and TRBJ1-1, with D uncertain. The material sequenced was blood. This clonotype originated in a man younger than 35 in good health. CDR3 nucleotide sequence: TGTGCCATCAGGGGGTCGGGCACTGAAGCTTTCTTT. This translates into CAIRGSGTEAFF.